The 17 T cell receptor beta chains given below trace back to one sample, sequenced in a study of OX40 agonist ivuxolimab in advanced cancers. Sequencing was performed with immunoSEQ multiplex PCR; in TCRdb, only in-frame clones are kept and a portion is missing. This sample carries about 47,000 clones, more than 70% of them seen once, and the ten largest clones take about 7.5%. Sequenced material: CD4+ or CD8+ T cells sorted from blood, taken in a trial of the OX40 agonist ivuxolimab. These receptors all come from an adult with an advanced solid tumor such as melanoma, head and neck, liver or kidney cancer.

This rearrangement joins TRBV28 to TRBJ2-5; D could derive from TRBD1 or TRBD2 (5 bases each). Germline CDR1 and CDR2: MDHEN and SYDVKM. The CDR3 consists of 13 residues. The CDR3 region has the DNA TGTCAGACGGGACGGGGATTCCAAGAGACCCAGTACTTC. It specifies CQTGRGFQETQYF.

The chain employs TRBV7-9 and TRBJ1-1, with D possibly being TRBD1 (5 bases). The CDR3 has 17 residues. Trimming shortened V by 4 bases and J by 1 base, and 19 bases separated the two germline ends. In germline, CDR1 is SEHNR, CDR2 FQNEAQ (reference sequence). The CDR3 sequence: CASSSVPGPQRNTEAFF. CDR3 in DNA: TGTGCCAGCAGCTCCGTACCGGGACCCCAGAGGAACACTGAAGCTTTCTTT.

The V and J genes are TRBV2 and TRBJ2-7, with 10 bases fitting TRBD2. Trimming cost V 1 base and J 4 bases; bases outside gene matches: 7. The germline CDR1 and CDR2 sequences are SNHLY and FYNNEI. This CDR3 contains 16 residues. This CDR3 is CASSEGLAGGGYEQYF. CDR3 sequence (DNA): TGTGCCAGCAGTGAAGGATTAGCGGGAGGCGGGTACGAGCAGTACTTC.

The J gene is TRBJ2-3, the V gene TRBV29-1; 7 nucleotides line up with TRBD2. The CDR3 is 13 amino acids. CDR1 SQVTM and CDR2 ANQGSEA come from the germline V gene. V gave up 6 bases and J gave up 2 bases; unmatched junction bases: 5. In nucleotides, the CDR3 is TGCAGCGTCCTAGCGGAAAACACAGATACGCAGTATTTT. The encoded protein is CSVLAENTDTQYF.

V is TRBV27 and J is TRBJ2-7; 10 bases match TRBD1. Germline loops: CDR1 MNHEY, CDR2 SMNVEV (reference sequence). The junction had 3 bases not matched to a gene; V was cut back by 5 bases and J by 2 bases. CDR3 length equals 14 residues. CDR3 coding DNA: TGTGCCAGCAGTCTTGGACAGGGGGCCTACGAGCAGTACTTC. Translated: CASSLGQGAYEQYF.

The chain couples TRBV6-6 to TRBJ2-1; tentative D call: TRBD2 (6 bases). Trimming pared 4 bases from V and 0 bases from J, leaving 13 bases between. The CDR3 consists of 16 residues. Germline V gives CDR1 MNHNY, CDR2 SVGAGI (reference sequence). The DNA of the CDR3 is TGTGCCAGCAGTTCAATGGGACTGAGCTCCTACAATGAGCAGTTCTTC. The encoded protein is CASSSMGLSSYNEQFF.

The CDR3 DNA sequence: TGTGCCAGCAGCGCCACCCGGACATTCTCCTCTGGGGCCAACGTCCTGACTTTC. Translating gives CASSATRTFSSGANVLTF. J is TRBJ2-6 and V is TRBV7-9; D may be TRBD1 (5 bases). V was pared by 5 bases and J by 0 bases, with 17 bases between. Germline CDR1 SEHNR, CDR2 FQNEAQ (reference sequence). This CDR3 is 18 amino acids long. Full variable domain (rest looked up from reference TRBV7-9 and TRBJ2-6): DTGVSQNPRHKITKRGQNVTFRCDPISEHNRLYWYRQTLGQGPEFLTYFQNEAQLEKSRLLSDRFSAERPKGSFSTLEIQRTEQGDSAMYLCASSATRTFSSGANVLTFGAGSRLTVL.

The chain employs TRBV29-1 and TRBJ1-3, with D possibly being TRBD1 (5 bases). This CDR3 spans 13 amino acids. V was cut by 6 bases and J by 4 bases, with 13 bases left in between. Germline-derived CDR1 and CDR2 are SQVTM and ANQGSEA. In DNA form, the CDR3 reads TGCAGCGTCCGTGGGACGGGAGGAAACACCATATATTTT. Translating it yields CSVRGTGGNTIYF.

The chain is built from TRBV2 and TRBJ2-3; possible D gene TRBD2, 6 bases. V was pared by 5 bases and J by 2 bases, with 17 bases between. In germline, CDR1 is SNHLY, CDR2 FYNNEI. This CDR3 spans 16 amino acids. DNA of the CDR3: TGTGCCAGCAGTCCCCAGGGACTCGTAAACACAGATACGCAGTATTTT. Encoded protein: CASSPQGLVNTDTQYF.

V is TRBV15 and J is TRBJ2-7, with D uncertain. The CDR3 consists of 16 residues. Trimming pared 6 bases from V and 2 bases from J, leaving 20 bases between. CDR1 and CDR2 (germline): LNHNV, YYDKDF (reference sequence). This CDR3 is CATSRFAAQETYEQYF. The CDR3 DNA follows: TGTGCCACCAGTAGGTTCGCCGCCCAGGAGACCTACGAGCAGTACTTC.

The V and J genes are TRBV5-1 and TRBJ2-7, with a weak D call TRBD1 (6 bases). CDR3 length: 12 amino acids. Trimming left V 3 bases short and J 4 bases short, with 8 bases between. The germline V gene encodes CDR1 SGHRS and CDR2 YFSETQ. The CDR3 DNA is TGCGCCAGCAGCTGGCAGGGGTACGAGCAGTACTTC. Its protein product is CASSWQGYEQYF.

This clone was picked up one time. The DNA for the CDR3 is TGTGCCAGCAGCACCGGGTCTAGCGGGGCAGATACGCAGTATTTT. Translating gives CASSTGSSGADTQYF. The chain links TRBV7-2 to TRBJ2-3; 9 bases align to TRBD2. The CDR3 contains 15 residues. The V segment lost 5 bases and the J segment 4 bases; nucleotides outside the gene matches: 7. The germline V gene has CDR1 SGHTA and CDR2 FQGNSA.

This chain joins TRBV7-7 and TRBJ2-7; 13 bases match TRBD2. The germline CDR1 and CDR2 sequences are SSHAT and FNYEAQ (reference sequence). The V gene end was trimmed by 5 bases and the J gene end by 1 base; junction bases not matched to a gene: 11. The CDR3 has 18 amino acids. The CDR3 protein is CASSHQGLAGEASYEQYF. The DNA for the CDR3 is TGTGCCAGCAGCCACCAAGGACTAGCGGGAGAGGCTTCCTACGAGCAGTACTTC.

This clone was observed a single time. The V and J genes are TRBV28 and TRBJ2-1; 15 bases align to TRBD2. Germline CDR1 reads MDHEN; CDR2 reads SYDVKM. V lost 6 bases and J lost 9; bases outside the gene matches: 6. CDR3 size: 15 residues. The chain's CDR3 is CASSLGLAGGGEQFF. The CDR3, as DNA: TGTGCCAGCAGCCTGGGACTAGCGGGAGGCGGTGAGCAGTTCTTC.

The rearrangement uses TRBV6-4 and TRBJ2-2; D is unresolved. CDR3 length: 16 amino acids. The ends were cut back, 3 bases at V and 1 base at J, with 12 bases in the middle. Germline V gene lookup returns CDR1 MRHNA and CDR2 SNTAGT. CDR3 DNA: TGTGCCAGCAGTGAGTACTTAGGATGGAACACCGGGGAGCTGTTTTTT. Translation gives CASSEYLGWNTGELFF.

The chain uses TRBV6-4 and TRBJ1-5; D is unresolved. Germline V gene sequence: CDR1 MRHNA, CDR2 SNTAGT. The V end was cut by 1 base, the J end by 0 bases, with 13 bases between. The CDR3 sequence is 17 residues long. The CDR3 sequence: CASSDCRAVGSNQPQHF. CDR3 coding DNA: TGTGCCAGCAGTGACTGTAGGGCGGTGGGTAGCAATCAGCCCCAGCATTTT.

The CDR3, as DNA: TGTGCCAGCAGCCGAGGGACGGACCGGAACACCATATATTTT. This encodes CASSRGTDRNTIYF. J is TRBJ1-3 and V is TRBV5-4; weak D call: TRBD1 (5 bases). V was cut by 4 bases and J by 7 bases, with 15 bases left in between. Per germline, CDR1 SGHNT and CDR2 YYREEE (reference sequence). There are 14 residues in the CDR3.